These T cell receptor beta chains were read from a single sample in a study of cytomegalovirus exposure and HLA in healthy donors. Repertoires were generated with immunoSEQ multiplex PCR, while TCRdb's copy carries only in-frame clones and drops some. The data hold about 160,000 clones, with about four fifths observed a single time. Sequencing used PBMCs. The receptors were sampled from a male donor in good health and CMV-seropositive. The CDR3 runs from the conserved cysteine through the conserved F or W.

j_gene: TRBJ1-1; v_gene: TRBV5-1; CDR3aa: CASSLNEAGGSTEAFF
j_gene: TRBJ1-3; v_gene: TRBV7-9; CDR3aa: CASSFLSGSGNTIYF
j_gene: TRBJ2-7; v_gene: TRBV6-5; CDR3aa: CAISEGGTEQYF
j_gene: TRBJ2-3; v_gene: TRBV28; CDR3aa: CASRSGQADTQYF
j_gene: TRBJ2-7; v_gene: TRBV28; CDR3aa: CASSLLTGGSYEQYF
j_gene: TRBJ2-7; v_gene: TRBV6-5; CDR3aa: CASSFGGSGSYEQYF
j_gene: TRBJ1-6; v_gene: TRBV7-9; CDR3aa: CASSSQGALSPLHF
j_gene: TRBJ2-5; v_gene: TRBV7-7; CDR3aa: CASSLGPAQETQYF
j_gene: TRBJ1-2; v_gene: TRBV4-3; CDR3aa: CASSQTGFQGYTF
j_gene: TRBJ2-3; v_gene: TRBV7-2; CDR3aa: CASLLASTDTQYF
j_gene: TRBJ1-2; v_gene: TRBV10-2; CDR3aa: CASRVGTGANYGYTF
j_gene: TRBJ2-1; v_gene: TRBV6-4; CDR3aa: CASSDSISGGADSYNEQFF
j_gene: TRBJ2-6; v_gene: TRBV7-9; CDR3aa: CSSSTYHGQGASGANVLTF
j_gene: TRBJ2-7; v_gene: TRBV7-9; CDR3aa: CASSTPPTETSGSYEQYF
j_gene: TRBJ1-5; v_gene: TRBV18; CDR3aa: CASSPQGTGNQPQHF
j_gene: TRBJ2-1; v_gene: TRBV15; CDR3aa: CATSRDDFSGGYNEQFF
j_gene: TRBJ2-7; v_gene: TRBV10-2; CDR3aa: CASSEWKLAGVEQYF
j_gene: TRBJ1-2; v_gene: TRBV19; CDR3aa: CASSIAGAGNGYTF
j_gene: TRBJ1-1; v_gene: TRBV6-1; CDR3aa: CASSKTETVEAFF
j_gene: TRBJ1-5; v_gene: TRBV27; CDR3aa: CASSPLPNQPQHF
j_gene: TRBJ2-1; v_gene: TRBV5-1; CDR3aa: CASSPGQGAFDEQFF
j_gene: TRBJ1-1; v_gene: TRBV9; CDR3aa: CASSVALDTAGGLTEAFF
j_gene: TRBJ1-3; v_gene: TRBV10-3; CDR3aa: CAISDQTGVGNTIYF
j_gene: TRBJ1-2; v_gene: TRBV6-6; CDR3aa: CASRRDSTDYGYTF
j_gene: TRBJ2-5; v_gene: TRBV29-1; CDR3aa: CSGLAGGPGTQYF
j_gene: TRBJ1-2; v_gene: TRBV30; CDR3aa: CAWSPRLGYTF
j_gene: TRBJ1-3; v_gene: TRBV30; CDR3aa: CAWSLTGGNTIYF
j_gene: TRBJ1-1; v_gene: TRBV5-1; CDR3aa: CASSLGRNERAFF
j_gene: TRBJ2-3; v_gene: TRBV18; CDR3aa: CASSPPVTDTQYF
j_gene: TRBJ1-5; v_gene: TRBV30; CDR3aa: CAWSQLGGESNQPQHF
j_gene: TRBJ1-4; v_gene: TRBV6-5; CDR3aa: CASGQPATNEKLFF
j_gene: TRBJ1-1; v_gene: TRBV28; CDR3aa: CASSRTGGVNTEAFF
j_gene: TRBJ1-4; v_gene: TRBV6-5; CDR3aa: CASSIRGPAKKLFF
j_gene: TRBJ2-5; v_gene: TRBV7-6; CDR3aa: CASSSSEREQYF
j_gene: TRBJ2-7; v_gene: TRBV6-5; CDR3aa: CASSYSIGSYEQYF